This TCR beta chain is drawn from a study of blood T cell repertoires in COVID-19. Overall study context: The origin of the acute and convalescent COVID-19 samples was the United States, Italy and Spain. PBMCs, B-cell-depleted T cells, or T cells were the source of the cDNA or gDNA that made up the material.

Per the original methods: The assay estimated nucleated cells by amplifying reference gene primers. Produced via immunoSEQ multiplex PCR; TCRdb's table is partial and in-frame only. The DNA was the basis for D and trimming; V, J and clone size are from that table. The top ten hold about 7% of the sample, which has about 48,000 clones, around 82% seen once. This CDR3 has 15 amino acids. Trimming cost V 8 bases and J 9 bases; bases outside gene matches: 9. Germline V CDR1 and CDR2: MNHEY, SVGAGI. V and J are TRBV6-5 and TRBJ2-1; 14 bases align to TRBD2. Material: peripheral blood. This TCR was sampled from a man in his forties with acute or convalescent COVID-19. The DNA of the CDR3 is TGTGCCAGCGCGACTAGCGGGGGGGTTAGACGTGAGCAGTTCTTC. Its protein product is CASATSGGVRREQFF.